Below, 17 T cell receptor beta chains from the same sample are listed, as sequenced in a study of cytomegalovirus exposure and HLA in healthy donors. The PCR ran on 60 Vbeta and 13 Jbeta primers. The method was immunoSEQ multiplex PCR; TCRdb's version includes in-frame clones alone and lacks a portion of them. Of about 82,000 clones detected, roughly four fifths appear once; the ten largest clones hold around 6.4%. The sequenced material came from PBMCs. The receptors here all came from a woman between 50 and 59 years old in good health and CMV-seropositive.

A single count supports this clone. CDR3 sequence (DNA): TGTGCCAGTAGTGCCGAGGGGGCGCGGGAGACCCAGTACTTC. Translation: CASSAEGARETQYF. V usage is TRBV19 and J usage is TRBJ2-5; 7 positions agree with TRBD1. The CDR3 is 14 residues long. Germline trimming cut 5 bases from V and 5 bases from J; bases unmatched to any gene: 8. Germline CDR1 and CDR2: LNHDA and SQIVND (reference sequence).

The J gene is TRBJ1-5, the V gene TRBV5-6; D perhaps matches TRBD1 (5 bases). The V and J ends lost 1 base and 4 bases respectively, with 9 bases between them. Germline CDR1 and CDR2: SGHDT and YYEEEE. The CDR3 runs 14 residues. The CDR3 DNA is TGTGCCAGCAGCTTGAGGGGATGGAATCAGCCCCAGCATTTT. This encodes CASSLRGWNQPQHF.

V is TRBV4-2 and J is TRBJ2-3; D ambiguous. The CDR3 has 15 residues. Trimming stripped 0 bases from V and 7 bases from J, with 14 bases between. In germline, CDR1 is LGHNA, CDR2 YNFKEQ. The CDR3 reads CASSQDRTSGNTQYF. CDR3 in DNA: TGTGCCAGCAGCCAAGATCGCACCTCAGGAAATACGCAGTATTTT.

The rearrangement joins TRBV10-2 to TRBJ2-5, with D perhaps TRBD2 (6 bases). Per the germline V gene, CDR1 is WSHSY and CDR2 is SAAADI. V gave up 7 bases and J gave up 1 base, with 19 bases separating them. The CDR3 runs to 16 residues. The CDR3 nucleotides read TGCGCCAGCACGGGACTCCCCGCGGCGGGCCAAGAGACCCAGTACTTC. This translates into CASTGLPAAGQETQYF.

This chain uses TRBV19 with TRBJ1-4, with D possibly being TRBD1 (5 bases). The CDR3 is 12 amino acids. Germline V lookup: CDR1 LNHDA, CDR2 SQIVND (reference sequence). Trimming shortened V by 5 bases and J by 8 bases, and 9 bases separated the two germline ends. The CDR3 region has the DNA TGTGCCAGTAGTGAAAAGGGGGAAAAACTGTTTTTT. Translation: CASSEKGEKLFF.

This clone was seen once. The chain links TRBV4-1 to TRBJ2-7; TRBD1 agrees at 7 bases. CDR1 and CDR2 from the germline V gene are MGHRA and YSYEKL. The CDR3 contains 16 residues. Trimming cost V 4 bases and J 6 bases; bases outside gene matches: 15. CDR3 DNA: TGCGCCAGCAGCCTAGAGTGGACGCAATCAGGGGGCGAGCAGTACTTC. It specifies CASSLEWTQSGGEQYF.

CDR3 in DNA: TGTGCCTGGAGTTCGGGACAGGTTGGACAGTTCTTC. It specifies CAWSSGQVGQFF. The V gene is TRBV30, the J gene TRBJ2-1, with 8 positions matching TRBD1. V shed 2 bases, J shed 13 bases, and the junction held 7 bases outside the gene matches. This CDR3 has 12 residues. Per the germline V gene, CDR1 is GTSNPN and CDR2 is SVGIG (reference sequence).

This sequence joins TRBV5-4 and TRBJ2-2; 8 bases match TRBD1. The CDR3 loop spans 17 amino acids. Germline loops: CDR1 SGHNT, CDR2 YYREEE (reference sequence). With V trimmed by 2 bases and J by 6 bases, 12 bases remained unmatched. CDR3 in amino acids: CASSFDQGARIAGELFF. The CDR3 DNA reads TGTGCCAGCAGCTTTGATCAGGGGGCGCGGATCGCCGGGGAGCTGTTTTTT. The full variable domain, with the rest looked up from reference TRBV5-4 and TRBJ2-2, is ETGVTQSPTHLIKTRGQQVTLRCSSQSGHNTVSWYQQALGQGPQFIFQYYREEENGRGNFPPRFSGLQFPNYSSELNVNALELDDSALYLCASSFDQGARIAGELFFGEGSRLTVL.

CDR3 DNA sequence: TGTGCCAGCAGTCTTAGAGACGAGCAGTACTTC. Translating gives CASSLRDEQYF. The V and J genes are TRBV27 and TRBJ2-7; D is undetermined. Looked up from germline, CDR1 is MNHEY and CDR2 is SMNVEV (reference sequence). The CDR3 is made up of 11 amino acids. V was shortened by 5 bases and J by 5 bases, with 7 bases between the two germline ends.

This chain links TRBV29-1 with TRBJ2-5; 10 nucleotides line up with TRBD2. The DNA end lines up better with TRBJ2-7; the J call may be wrong. Germline CDR1 and CDR2: SQVTM and ANQGSEA. The CDR3 runs 15 residues. CDR3 sequence reads: CSGSGTSAGNYEQYF. The CDR3 region has the DNA TGCAGCGGTTCCGGGACTAGCGCGGGAAACTACGAGCAGTACTTC.

CDR3 region: CASRHDSRTYEQYF. CDR3 in DNA: TGTGCCAGCAGACACGACAGTAGAACCTACGAGCAGTACTTC. This chain links TRBV6-1 with TRBJ2-7; D is perhaps TRBD1 (5 bases). V lost 6 bases and J 2 bases, leaving 14 bases between the germline ends. This CDR3 has 14 residues. Germline CDR1 reads MNHNS; CDR2 reads SASEGT.

The J gene is TRBJ2-2, the V gene TRBV7-3, with 8 bases matching TRBD2. V was pared by 5 bases and J by 4 bases, with 12 bases of the junction left unmatched. The germline gives CDR1 SGHTA, CDR2 FQGTGA. The CDR3 spans 17 residues. The CDR3 loop reads CASSPGLLAGSTGELFF. Written as DNA, the CDR3 is TGTGCCAGCAGCCCCGGGCTATTAGCGGGAAGCACCGGGGAGCTGTTTTTT.

This clone turned up a few times. This chain connects TRBV28 to TRBJ1-2; no reliable D call. V was clipped by 4 bases and J by 8 bases, with 11 bases between them. Per the germline V gene, CDR1 is MDHEN and CDR2 is SYDVKM. The CDR3 contains 12 residues. The CDR3 nucleotides read TGTGCCAGCAGTTCAGGACTGAGGGGCTACACCTTC. Its translation is CASSSGLRGYTF.

CDR3 in DNA: TGTGCCAGCAGCTTTCTGACTAGCGGGAGCAATGAGCAGTTCTTC. It translates to CASSFLTSGSNEQFF. The genes are TRBV5-4 and TRBJ2-1, with TRBD2 identical over 12 bases. This CDR3 spans 15 amino acids. V shed 2 bases and J 6 bases; nucleotides not matched to a gene: 3. The germline CDR1 and CDR2 sequences are SGHNT and YYREEE (reference sequence).

The V and J genes are TRBV29-1 and TRBJ1-1, with D possibly TRBD1 on 5 matching bases. The V and J ends lost 6 bases and 3 bases respectively, with 11 bases between them. The CDR3 length is 12 residues. Germline V gene lookup returns CDR1 SQVTM and CDR2 ANQGSEA. CDR3 coding DNA: TGCAGCGTGACCCCAGGGTACACTGAAGCTTTCTTT. Translating it yields CSVTPGYTEAFF.

This chain links TRBV2 with TRBJ2-1; 7 nucleotides match TRBD2. Per germline, CDR1 SNHLY and CDR2 FYNNEI. This CDR3 has 13 amino acids. V shed 8 bases, J shed 4 bases, and the junction held 5 bases outside the gene matches. Here the CDR3 DNA reads TGTGCCAGCGTCGGGACTATTTACAATGAGCAGTTCTTC. It yields the protein CASVGTIYNEQFF.

The chain is built from TRBV6-1 and TRBJ1-2, with TRBD1 identical over 7 bases. Germline loops: CDR1 MNHNS, CDR2 SASEGT. CDR3 length: 12 residues. The V segment lost 5 bases and the J segment 8 bases; nucleotides outside the gene matches: 5. CDR3 region: CASSIGGLGYTF. CDR3 DNA: TGTGCCAGCAGTATAGGGGGCTTAGGCTACACCTTC.